This is a list of T cell receptor beta chains from one sample in a study of CD4 T cell repertoires in COVID-19. Data came from immunoSEQ multiplex PCR; TCRdb stores just in-frame clones and leaves some out. The table lists 1,400 to 1,500 clones, around 15% of them singletons, with more than 9.5% in the top ten. Their target antigens are unknown. Sequences were derived from central memory CD4+ T cells, cultured in vitro, sampled after recovery from COVID-19. The origin of the receptors is a human donor who had COVID-19. The CDR3 runs from the conserved cysteine through the conserved F or W. The order of the fields is CDR3 protein, CDR3 DNA, J gene, V gene, D gene, clone size. A D gene is named only where the DNA matches it firmly. Not all rows give a size; the values are once, few, many and, for expanded clones, a class.

CASSQIGGGPGPQHF | TGTGCCAGCAGCCAAATAGGGGGGGGGCCAGGGCCCCAGCATTTT | TRBJ1-5 | TRBV4-2 | . | medium-sized
CAISDRSGGAGNEQFF | TGTGCCATCAGTGATCGGAGCGGGGGGGCGGGTAATGAGCAGTTCTTC | TRBJ2-1 | TRBV10-3 | TRBD2 | large
CASSQDQGNTEAFF | TGTGCCAGCAGCCAAGATCAGGGAAACACTGAAGCTTTCTTT | TRBJ1-1 | TRBV3-1/TRBV3-2 | . | medium-sized
CASSQELASNQPQHF | TGCGCCAGCAGCCAAGAACTAGCTAGCAATCAGCCCCAGCATTTT | TRBJ1-5 | TRBV4-1 | . | few
CSVSEGGYTDTQYF | TGCAGCGTCTCCGAGGGGGGGTATACAGATACGCAGTATTTT | TRBJ2-3 | TRBV29-1 | . | .
CASSPGQIGDTEAFF | TGTGCCAGCAGCCCGGGACAGATCGGGGACACTGAAGCTTTCTTT | TRBJ1-1 | TRBV4-2 | TRBD1 | few
CASSRASTRNEQFF | TGTGCCAGCAGCAGGGCCTCGACACGGAATGAGCAGTTCTTC | TRBJ2-1 | TRBV6-2/TRBV6-3 | . | .
CASSPVGGELFF | TGTGCCAGCAGCCCTGTAGGCGGGGAGCTGTTTTTT | TRBJ2-2 | TRBV14 | . | .
CASRLRRVNTGELFF | TGTGCCAGCAGGTTACGACGGGTGAACACCGGGGAGCTGTTTTTT | TRBJ2-2 | TRBV6-5 | . | medium-sized
CASSLEGSTDTQYF | TGTGCCAGCAGCTTAGAGGGAAGCACAGATACGCAGTATTTT | TRBJ2-3 | TRBV7-9 | . | large
CASSIDRYNSPLHF | TGTGCCAGCAGCATCGACAGGTATAATTCACCCCTCCACTTT | TRBJ1-6 | TRBV5-4 | . | .
CASTPLGRRREQYF | TGCGCCAGCACCCCGCTGGGAAGGCGGCGCGAGCAGTACTTC | TRBJ2-7 | TRBV10-2 | . | .
CASSHLTGPGNTIYF | TGTGCCAGCAGCCATTTAACAGGGCCTGGAAACACCATATATTTT | TRBJ1-3 | TRBV3-1/TRBV3-2 | . | medium-sized
CAISAGTGLVQPQHF | TGTGCCATCAGCGCCGGGACAGGGCTCGTACAGCCCCAGCATTTT | TRBJ1-5 | TRBV10-3 | TRBD1 | large
CASSPLVRGSGELFF | TGTGCCAGCTCACCACTGGTCAGGGGATCCGGGGAGCTGTTTTTT | TRBJ2-2 | TRBV18 | . | large
CASSPRQGTTNEKLFF | TGTGCCAGCTCACCAAGACAGGGGACAACTAATGAAAAACTGTTTTTT | TRBJ1-4 | TRBV18 | TRBD1 | .